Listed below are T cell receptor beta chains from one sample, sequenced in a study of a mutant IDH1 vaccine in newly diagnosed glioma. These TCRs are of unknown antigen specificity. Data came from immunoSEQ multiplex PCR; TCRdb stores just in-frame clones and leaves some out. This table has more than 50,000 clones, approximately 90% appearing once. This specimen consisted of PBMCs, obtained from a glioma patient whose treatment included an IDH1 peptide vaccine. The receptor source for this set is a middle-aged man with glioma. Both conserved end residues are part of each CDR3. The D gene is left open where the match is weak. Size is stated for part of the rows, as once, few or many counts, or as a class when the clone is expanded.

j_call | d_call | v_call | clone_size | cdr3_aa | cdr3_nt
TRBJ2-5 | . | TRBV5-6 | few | CASSLSGRETQYF | TGTGCCAGCAGCTTGAGCGGCCGTGAGACCCAGTACTTC
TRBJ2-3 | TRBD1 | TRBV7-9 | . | CASSLNTGGITDTQYF | TGTGCCAGCAGCCTGAATACAGGGGGTATAACAGATACGCAGTATTTT
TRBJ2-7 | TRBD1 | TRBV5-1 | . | CASSLGTGGIYEQYF | TGCGCCAGCAGCTTGGGAACAGGGGGTATCTACGAGCAGTACTTC
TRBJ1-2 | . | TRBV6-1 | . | CASSEGGEPIYGYTF | TGTGCCAGCAGTGAGGGGGGCGAGCCAATCTATGGCTACACCTTC
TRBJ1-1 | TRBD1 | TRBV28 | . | CASSFWFGTGDSYTEAFF | TGTGCCAGCAGTTTTTGGTTTGGGACAGGGGACTCGTACACTGAAGCTTTCTTT
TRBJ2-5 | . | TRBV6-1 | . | CASTLQGRETQYF | TGTGCCAGCACCTTACAGGGTAGAGAGACCCAGTACTTC
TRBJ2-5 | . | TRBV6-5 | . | CASSYSITSQETQYF | TGTGCCAGCAGTTACTCGATAACTTCCCAAGAGACCCAGTACTTC
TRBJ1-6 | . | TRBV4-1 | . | CASSQVEKSYNSPLHF | TGCGCCAGCAGCCAAGTAGAGAAATCCTATAATTCACCCCTCCACTTT
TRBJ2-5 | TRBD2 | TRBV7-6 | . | CASSLAHGGQETQYF | TGTGCCAGCAGCTTAGCGCACGGGGGGCAAGAGACCCAGTACTTC
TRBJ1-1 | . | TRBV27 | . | CASSPPGGWTEAFF | TGTGCCAGCAGTCCGCCGGGGGGTTGGACTGAAGCTTTCTTT
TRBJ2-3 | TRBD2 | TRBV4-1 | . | CASSLISGTSGRVADTQYF | TGCGCCAGCAGCCTTATATCCGGGACTAGCGGGAGAGTGGCAGATACGCAGTATTTT
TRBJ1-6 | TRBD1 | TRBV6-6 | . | CASRDRRDYNSPLHF | TGTGCCAGCAGGGACAGGCGGGATTATAATTCACCCCTCCACTTT
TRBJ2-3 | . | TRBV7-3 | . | CASSLGSSRTDTQYF | TGTGCCAGCAGCTTAGGTAGTAGCAGGACAGATACGCAGTATTTT
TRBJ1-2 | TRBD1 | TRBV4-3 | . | CASSQRTGNGYTF | TGCGCCAGCAGCCAGAGGACAGGGAACGGCTACACCTTC
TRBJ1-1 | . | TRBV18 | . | CASSAGQNTEAFF | TGTGCCAGCTCGGCAGGACAGAACACTGAAGCTTTCTTT
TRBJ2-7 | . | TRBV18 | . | CASSDQGDSAQYF | TGTGCCAGCTCAGATCAGGGCGACAGCGCTCAGTACTTC
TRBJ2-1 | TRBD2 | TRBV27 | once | CASSLPGGVVNEQFF | TGTGCCAGCAGTTTACCTGGGGGGGTTGTGAATGAGCAGTTCTTC
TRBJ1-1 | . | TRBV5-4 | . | CASSLAGALNTEAFF | TGTGCCAGCAGCTTGGCAGGGGCTTTGAACACTGAAGCTTTCTTT
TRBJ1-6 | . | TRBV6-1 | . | CASSEVRPGALNNSPLHF | TGTGCCAGCAGTGAAGTCCGGCCAGGGGCTCTTAATAATTCACCCCTCCACTTT
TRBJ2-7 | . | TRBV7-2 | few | CASSRLVGDGGEQYF | TGTGCCAGCAGCCGACTGGTCGGGGACGGAGGCGAGCAGTACTTC
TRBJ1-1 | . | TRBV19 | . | CASSSWDRQENTEAFF | TGTGCCAGTAGCTCATGGGACCGACAAGAGAACACTGAAGCTTTCTTT
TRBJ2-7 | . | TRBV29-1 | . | CSVEERGRPGGSYEQYF | TGCAGCGTTGAAGAACGGGGGCGGCCGGGGGGATCATACGAGCAGTACTTC
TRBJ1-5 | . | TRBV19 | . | CASSAHRDNQPQHF | TGTGCCAGTAGTGCCCACAGGGATAATCAGCCCCAGCATTTT
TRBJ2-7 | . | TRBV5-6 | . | CASSLGSQRSYEQYF | TGTGCCAGCAGCTTGGGGTCGCAGCGATCTTACGAGCAGTACTTC
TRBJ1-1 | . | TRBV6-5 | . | CACSYYPNTEAFF | TGTGCCTGCAGTTACTATCCCAACACTGAAGCTTTCTTT
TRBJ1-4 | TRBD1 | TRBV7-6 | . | CASSANRGRDEKLFF | TGTGCCAGCAGCGCCAACAGGGGGCGGGATGAAAAACTGTTTTTT
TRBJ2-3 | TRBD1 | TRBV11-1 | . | CASSRWTGEETDTQYF | TGTGCCAGCAGCCGATGGACAGGGGAAGAAACAGATACGCAGTATTTT
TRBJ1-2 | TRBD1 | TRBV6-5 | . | CASSTRTGYYGYTF | TGTGCCAGCAGTACCCGGACAGGGTACTATGGCTACACCTTC
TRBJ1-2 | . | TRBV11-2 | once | CASSLVVGRGAKNYGYTF | TGTGCCAGCAGCTTAGTAGTCGGCAGGGGCGCCAAAAACTATGGCTACACCTTC
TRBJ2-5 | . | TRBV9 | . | CASSVGHQETQYF | TGTGCCAGCAGCGTAGGACATCAAGAGACCCAGTACTTC
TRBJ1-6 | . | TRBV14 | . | CASSQMGALNSPLHF | TGTGCCAGCAGCCAAATGGGGGCACTTAATTCACCCCTCCACTTT
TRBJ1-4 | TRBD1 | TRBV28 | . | CASSQDREGEKLFF | TGTGCCAGCAGCCAAGACAGGGAGGGGGAAAAACTGTTTTTT
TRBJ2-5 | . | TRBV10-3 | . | CAIRGGTNQETQYF | TGTGCCATCAGGGGTGGGACAAACCAAGAGACCCAGTACTTC
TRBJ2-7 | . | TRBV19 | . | CASSGREGGISEQYF | TGTGCCAGTAGTGGCAGGGAAGGGGGTATATCCGAGCAGTACTTC
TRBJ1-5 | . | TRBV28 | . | CASIEGSSNQPQHF | TGTGCCAGCATAGAGGGTTCTAGCAATCAGCCCCAGCATTTT
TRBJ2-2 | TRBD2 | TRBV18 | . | CASSRDYESNTGELFF | TGTGCCAGCTCCCGGGACTATGAGTCGAACACCGGGGAGCTGTTTTTT
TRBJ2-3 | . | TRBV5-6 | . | CASSGGWGPSTDTQYF | TGTGCCAGCAGCGGAGGGTGGGGCCCCAGCACAGATACGCAGTATTTT